The 3 T cell receptor beta chains below all came from one sample that was sequenced in a study of cytomegalovirus exposure and HLA in healthy donors. It was with 60 Vbeta and 13 Jbeta primers that the PCR ran. Some clones are missing from TCRdb's copy, which holds only in-frame ones; the method was immunoSEQ multiplex PCR. Here the sample spans more than 150,000 clones, around 80% being singletons. Sequencing was performed on PBMCs. The receptors were sampled from a woman between 50 and 59 years old in good health and CMV-seropositive.

This clone was found once. The chain uses TRBV25-1 and TRBJ1-1; the D gene is possibly TRBD1 (5 bases). The V end was cut by 2 bases, the J end by 1 base, with 11 bases between. Germline CDR1 MGHDK, CDR2 SYGVNS. This CDR3 region has 15 residues. CDR3 in DNA: TGTGCCAGCAGTGAACTTGGACACGAGAACACTGAAGCTTTCTTT. Its protein is CASSELGHENTEAFF.

The chain links TRBV28 to TRBJ1-2; D remains unclear. Germline CDR1 reads MDHEN; CDR2 reads SYDVKM. The CDR3 has 16 amino acids. V was shortened by 6 bases and J by 0 bases, with 17 bases between the two germline ends. The CDR3 is CASRGEFRRTNYGYTF. CDR3 bases: TGTGCCAGCAGGGGAGAGTTCAGAAGAACTAACTATGGCTACACCTTC.

The gene calls are TRBV4-3 and TRBJ1-4; TRBD1 might be the D (5 bases). With 4 bases removed from V and 4 bases from J, the gap between germline ends came to 19 bases. CDR1 and CDR2 (germline): LGHNA, YSLEER. The CDR3 totals 17 residues. The CDR3 DNA reads TGCGCCAGCAGCCCTACCAGGGTAGGGACTCATAATGAAAAACTGTTTTTT. It translates to CASSPTRVGTHNEKLFF.